The rows below give T cell receptor beta chains drawn from one sample of a study of blood T cell repertoires in COVID-19. Method: immunoSEQ multiplex PCR; TCRdb's copy keeps in-frame clones and lacks some. The table has around 100,000 clones, 70% to 90% seen once. Input material: peripheral blood. The receptors derive from a man aged 35 to 55 with acute or convalescent COVID-19. The CDR3 runs from the conserved cysteine through the conserved F or W. The D gene is left open where the match is weak. Size values are once, few and many counts, or a class for expanded clones, and some rows have none.

j_call	d_call	v_call	clone_size	cdr3_nt	cdr3_aa
TRBJ1-2	.	TRBV19	.	TGTGCCAGTAGTTATACCGGACAGCACTATGGCTACACCTTC	CASSYTGQHYGYTF
TRBJ1-6	.	TRBV27	.	TGTGCCAGCGGGGGGGGTTATAATTCACCCCTCCACTTT	CASGGGYNSPLHF
TRBJ2-1	.	TRBV18	.	TGTGCCAGCTCACCATTCTTCAGCGGTTCCTACAATGAGCAGTTCTTC	CASSPFFSGSYNEQFF
TRBJ2-7	TRBD2	TRBV6-5	.	TGTGCCAGCAGTTATTGGGGGGGGGAGCAGTACTTC	CASSYWGGEQYF
TRBJ1-2	TRBD1	TRBV9	once	TGTGCCAGCAGCGCGGATTATACCGGGACAGGGTCTGGCTACACCTTC	CASSADYTGTGSGYTF
TRBJ1-6	.	TRBV28	.	TGTGCCAGCAGTCCCTTGGGGGGTTCCTATAATTCACCCCTCCACTTT	CASSPLGGSYNSPLHF
TRBJ2-1	.	TRBV3-1/TRBV3-2	.	TGTGCCAGCAGCCATCGACTAGATGAGCAGTTCTTC	CASSHRLDEQFF
TRBJ2-7	TRBD1	TRBV19	.	TGTGCCAGTAGTATTATGCAGGGGGCCCACGAGCAGTACTTC	CASSIMQGAHEQYF
TRBJ2-3	TRBD1	TRBV10-2	.	TGCGCCAGCAGTCAACAGGGGGGCACAGATACGCAGTATTTT	CASSQQGGTDTQYF
TRBJ1-1	.	TRBV29-1	once	TGCAGCGTTGAGGGCGGGTCTGGGAGAGCTTTCTTT	CSVEGGSGRAFF
TRBJ2-7	TRBD2	TRBV4-1	.	TGCGCCAGCAGCCAAGCGCGGGCGGGCCAGCGGGGCTTCGACGAGCAGTACTTC	CASSQARAGQRGFDEQYF
TRBJ1-4	TRBD1	TRBV11-2	.	TGTGCCAGCAGTGCGTGGGACAGCCGACAGGAAAAACTGTTTTTT	CASSAWDSRQEKLFF
TRBJ1-1	TRBD1	TRBV5-1	.	TGCGCTTCTTCACGACAGGGTTGGAGCACTGAAGCTTTCTTT	CASSRQGWSTEAFF
TRBJ1-6	.	TRBV5-1	.	TGCGCCAGCAGAACGCAGGGTCCTAATTCACCCCTCCACTTT	CASRTQGPNSPLHF
TRBJ2-1	.	TRBV7-9	.	TGTGCCAGCAGAGAGGACACGCCAACAAGGTATCCCCCGCAGTTCTTC	CASREDTPTRYPPQFF
TRBJ2-3	TRBD2	TRBV4-1	.	TGCGCCAGCAGCCGCCCCGGGACTAGCAAGTCAGATACGCAGTATTTT	CASSRPGTSKSDTQYF
TRBJ2-5	TRBD2	TRBV4-1	.	TGCGCCAGCAGCCATATTAGCGGGAGTCGGACCCAGTACTTC	CASSHISGSRTQYF
TRBJ2-5	TRBD2	TRBV24-1	once	TGTGCCACCGGCGGGACTAGCGGGAATGAGGGCCAAGAGACCCAGTACTTC	CATGGTSGNEGQETQYF
TRBJ1-2	TRBD1	TRBV27	.	TGTGCCAGCAGTTTTCGGACAGGGATCAAGACTAACTATGGCTACACCTTC	CASSFRTGIKTNYGYTF
TRBJ2-3	.	TRBV3-1/TRBV3-2	.	TGTGCCACCACCCGCGGGGCCCCTAGCACAGATACGCAGTATTTT	CATTRGAPSTDTQYF
TRBJ1-2	.	TRBV6-1	.	TGTGCCAGCAGTGAATGGGCCAGGGGTAACTATGGCTACACCTTC	CASSEWARGNYGYTF
TRBJ2-6	TRBD1	TRBV27	.	TGTGCCAGCAGTCCACACGGACAGGGCCTCAGCTCTGGGGCCAACGTCCTGACTTTC	CASSPHGQGLSSGANVLTF
TRBJ1-1	TRBD1	TRBV5-1	once	TGCGCCAGCAGCGAGACAGGGTTGTCCACTGAAGCTTTCTTT	CASSETGLSTEAFF
TRBJ1-4	TRBD1	TRBV9	.	TGTGCCAGCAGCGAGGGACAGGGGGCGCGAAATGAAAAACTGTTTTTT	CASSEGQGARNEKLFF
TRBJ1-4	TRBD1	TRBV4-3	.	TGCGCCAGCAGCCCAGGGACAGGGTATGAAAAACTGTTTTTT	CASSPGTGYEKLFF
TRBJ2-7	TRBD2	TRBV4-1	few	TGCGCCAGCAGCCATATACGTGCGGGAGGGCCCCCCTACGAGCAGTACTTC	CASSHIRAGGPPYEQYF
TRBJ1-5	.	TRBV2	.	TGTGCCAGCAAACAGAGTTATAGCAATCAGCCCCAGCATTTT	CASKQSYSNQPQHF
TRBJ1-3	.	TRBV21-1	.	TGTGCCAGCAGCCCTTCGGAGCGTGGAAACACCATATATTTT	CASSPSERGNTIYF
TRBJ2-1	.	TRBV4-2	few	TGTGCCAGCAGCCAAAAGCGCGGGTTGGGCGCCAACAATGAGCAGTTCTTC	CASSQKRGLGANNEQFF
TRBJ2-5	TRBD2	TRBV7-2	.	TGTGCCAGCAGCTCACGGGCTAGCGGGGGGTGGACCCAGTACTTC	CASSSRASGGWTQYF
TRBJ2-1	TRBD2	TRBV6-5	.	TGTGCCAGCAGGCTCGCTAGCGGGGGGTACAATGAGCAGTTCTTC	CASRLASGGYNEQFF
TRBJ1-2	.	TRBV19	.	TGTGCCAGCTACCAGGGGCTAGGACGGGGCTACACCTTC	CASYQGLGRGYTF
TRBJ2-2	TRBD1	TRBV30	few	TGTGCCTGGTCCCCCAGGGGGAAGGTAAACACCGGGGAGCTGTTTTTT	CAWSPRGKVNTGELFF
TRBJ2-1	TRBD2	TRBV7-2	.	TGTGCCAGCAGCTTAGCAATTCTAGCGGGAGGAGACAATGAGCAGTTCTTC	CASSLAILAGGDNEQFF
TRBJ2-1	.	TRBV5-6	.	TGTGCCAGCAAGGGGGTCACGCCTTGGAATGAGCAGTTCTTC	CASKGVTPWNEQFF
TRBJ2-7	.	TRBV4-1	.	TGCGCCAGCAGCCAACCGAAAGCAGGGAAAGGATACGAGCAGTACTTC	CASSQPKAGKGYEQYF
TRBJ2-3	TRBD1	TRBV19	.	TGTGCCAGTGGCGGCAGGGGGCGAGCAGATACGCAGTATTTT	CASGGRGRADTQYF
TRBJ2-7	.	TRBV6-6	.	TGTGCCAGCAGTCCCCGGGGCTACGAGCAGTACTTC	CASSPRGYEQYF
TRBJ1-2	.	TRBV3-1/TRBV3-2	.	TGTGCCAGCAGCCAAGGGCAGGATGGCTACACCTTC	CASSQGQDGYTF
TRBJ2-3	TRBD1	TRBV2	.	TGTGCCTCGCACCGCGAGGGGGCGTCCACAGATACGCAGTATTTT	CASHREGASTDTQYF
TRBJ2-5	TRBD2	TRBV7-6	.	TGTGCCAGCAGCTTAGAAGCCGGGGGGGAGACCCAGTACTTC	CASSLEAGGETQYF
TRBJ2-7	TRBD2	TRBV5-6	.	TGTGCCAGCAGCGCGGGGACTAGCGGCTCCTACGAGCAGTACTTC	CASSAGTSGSYEQYF
TRBJ2-1	.	TRBV4-1	.	TGCGCCAGCAGCCGCCAGCGCGGGTGGGATGAGCAGTTCTTC	CASSRQRGWDEQFF